Sequencing of this TCR beta chain was carried out in a study of control samples from healthy donors and cancer patients. Germline V gene lookup returns CDR1 KGHSH and CDR2 LQKENI. This CDR3 has 15 residues. V lost 3 bases, J lost 5 bases, and 17 bases lay in between. Assay used: immunoSEQ multiplex PCR; TCRdb lists only in-frame clones, some missing. The sample consists of 150,000 or so clones, about 93% of them appearing once. The sample comprised blood. This TCR came from a man aged 50 to 59 in good health. This rearrangement joins TRBV18 to TRBJ2-7, with D tentatively TRBD1 or TRBD2 (5 bases each). The CDR3 DNA sequence: TGTGCCAGCTCACCGAACCGGGACCTGAGCCACGAGCAGTACTTC. Its translation is CASSPNRDLSHEQYF.